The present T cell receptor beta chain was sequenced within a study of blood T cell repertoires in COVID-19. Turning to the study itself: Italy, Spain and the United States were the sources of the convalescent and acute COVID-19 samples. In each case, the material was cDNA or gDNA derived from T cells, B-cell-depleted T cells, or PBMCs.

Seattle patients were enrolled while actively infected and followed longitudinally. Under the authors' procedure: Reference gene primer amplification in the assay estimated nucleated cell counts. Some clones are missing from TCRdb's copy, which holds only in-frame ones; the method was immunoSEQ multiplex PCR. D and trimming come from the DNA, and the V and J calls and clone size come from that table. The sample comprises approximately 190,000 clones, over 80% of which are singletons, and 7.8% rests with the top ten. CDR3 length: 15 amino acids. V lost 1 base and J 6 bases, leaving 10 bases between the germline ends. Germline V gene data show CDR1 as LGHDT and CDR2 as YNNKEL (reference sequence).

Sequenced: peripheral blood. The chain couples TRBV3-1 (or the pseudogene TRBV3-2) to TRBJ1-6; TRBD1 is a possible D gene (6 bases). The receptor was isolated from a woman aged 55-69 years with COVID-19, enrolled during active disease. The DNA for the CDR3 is TGTGCCAGCAGCCAAGCCAGGGGTAGTAATTCACCCCTCCACTTT. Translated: CASSQARGSNSPLHF.